Included here is one T cell receptor (beta chain) sequence, with context. Only in-frame clones appear in the TCRdb table, and some are missing; sequencing was by immunoSEQ multiplex PCR. The sample lists some 350,000 clones, about 85% occurring once. The entry originates in a study of cytomegalovirus exposure and HLA in healthy donors. As for the study in general: Both the 120 validation repertoires and the roughly 620 first-cohort repertoires used the same platform, as reported by a later analysis.

Germline CDR1 is SGHAT and CDR2 is FQNNGV. CDR3 length equals 13 residues. V lost 3 bases and J lost 1, with 6 bases in between. This chain joins TRBV11-2 and TRBJ1-2, with D uncertain. The sequence came from a woman younger than 45 in good health and CMV-seropositive. Sequences were obtained from PBMCs. The CDR3 spells CASSLDGNYGYTF. For the CDR3, the DNA is TGTGCCAGCAGCTTGGACGGTAACTATGGCTACACCTTC.